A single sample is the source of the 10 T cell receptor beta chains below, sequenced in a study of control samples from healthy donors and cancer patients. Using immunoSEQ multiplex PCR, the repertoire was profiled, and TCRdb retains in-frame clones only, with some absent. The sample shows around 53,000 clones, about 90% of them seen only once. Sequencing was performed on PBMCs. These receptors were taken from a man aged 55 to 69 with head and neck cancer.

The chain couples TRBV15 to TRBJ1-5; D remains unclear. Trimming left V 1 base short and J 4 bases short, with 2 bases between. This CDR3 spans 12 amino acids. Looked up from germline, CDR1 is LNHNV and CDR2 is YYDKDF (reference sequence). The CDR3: CATSRANQPQHF. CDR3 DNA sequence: TGTGCCACCAGCAGAGCGAATCAGCCCCAGCATTTT.

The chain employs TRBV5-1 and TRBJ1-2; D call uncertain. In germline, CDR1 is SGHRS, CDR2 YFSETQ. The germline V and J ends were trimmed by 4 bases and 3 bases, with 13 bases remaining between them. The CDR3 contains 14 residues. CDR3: CASSHLSGDYGYTF. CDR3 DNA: TGCGCCAGCAGCCACCTGTCGGGCGACTATGGCTACACCTTC.

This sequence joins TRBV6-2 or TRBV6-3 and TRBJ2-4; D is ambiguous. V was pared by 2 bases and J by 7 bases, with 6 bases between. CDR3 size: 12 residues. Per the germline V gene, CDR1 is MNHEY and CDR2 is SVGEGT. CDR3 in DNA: TGTGCCAGCAGTTACACCGAGAACATTCAGTACTTC. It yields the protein CASSYTENIQYF.

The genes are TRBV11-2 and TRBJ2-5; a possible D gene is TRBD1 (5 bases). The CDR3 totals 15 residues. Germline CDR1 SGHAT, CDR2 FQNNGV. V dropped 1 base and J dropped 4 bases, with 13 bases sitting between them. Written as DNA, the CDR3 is TGTGCCAGCAGCTTAGCGAGGCAGGGAATAGAGACCCAGTACTTC. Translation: CASSLARQGIETQYF.

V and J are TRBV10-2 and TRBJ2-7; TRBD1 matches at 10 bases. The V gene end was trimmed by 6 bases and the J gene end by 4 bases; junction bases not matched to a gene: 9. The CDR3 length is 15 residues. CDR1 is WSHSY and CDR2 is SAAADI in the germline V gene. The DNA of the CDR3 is TGCGCCAGCAGAACTAACCGGGACAGGGGTTACGAGCAGTACTTC. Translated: CASRTNRDRGYEQYF.

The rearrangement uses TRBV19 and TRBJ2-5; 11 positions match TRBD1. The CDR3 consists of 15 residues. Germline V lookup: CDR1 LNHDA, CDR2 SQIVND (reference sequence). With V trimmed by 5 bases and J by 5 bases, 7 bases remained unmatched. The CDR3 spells CASSSRTGGVETQYF. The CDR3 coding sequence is TGTGCCAGTAGTTCCCGGACAGGGGGCGTTGAGACCCAGTACTTC.

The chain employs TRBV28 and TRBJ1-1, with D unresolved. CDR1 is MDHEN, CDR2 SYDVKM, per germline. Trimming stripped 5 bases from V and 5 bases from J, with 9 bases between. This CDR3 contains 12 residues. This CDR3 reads CASSSGVTEAFF. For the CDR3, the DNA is TGTGCCAGCAGTAGTGGGGTTACTGAAGCTTTCTTT.

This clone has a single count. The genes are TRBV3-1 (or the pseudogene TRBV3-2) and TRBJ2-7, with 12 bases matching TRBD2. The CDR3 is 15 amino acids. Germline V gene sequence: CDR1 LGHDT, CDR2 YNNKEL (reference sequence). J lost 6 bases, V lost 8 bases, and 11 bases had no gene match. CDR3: CASAPNLAGGREQYF. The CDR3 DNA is TGTGCCAGCGCTCCTAATCTAGCGGGAGGGCGCGAGCAGTACTTC.

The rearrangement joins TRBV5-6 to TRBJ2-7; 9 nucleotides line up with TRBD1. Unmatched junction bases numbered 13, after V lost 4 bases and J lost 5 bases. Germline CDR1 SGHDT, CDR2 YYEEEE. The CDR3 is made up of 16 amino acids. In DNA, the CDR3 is TGTGCCAGCAGCCATTTCACCGGGACAGGGATGGACGAGCAGTACTTC. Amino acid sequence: CASSHFTGTGMDEQYF. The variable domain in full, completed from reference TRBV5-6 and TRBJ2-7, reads DAGVTQSPTHLIKTRGQQVTLRCSPKSGHDTVSWYQQALGQGPQFIFQYYEEEERQRGNFPDRFSGHQFPNYSSELNVNALLLGDSALYLCASSHFTGTGMDEQYFGPGTRLTVT.

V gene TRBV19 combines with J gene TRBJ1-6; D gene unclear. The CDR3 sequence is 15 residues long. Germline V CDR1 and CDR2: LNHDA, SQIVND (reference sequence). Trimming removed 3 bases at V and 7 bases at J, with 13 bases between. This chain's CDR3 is CASSIYDGANSPLHF. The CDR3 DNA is TGTGCCAGTAGTATTTATGACGGAGCCAATTCACCCCTCCACTTT. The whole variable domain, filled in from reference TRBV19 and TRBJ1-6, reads DGGITQSPKYLFRKEGQNVTLSCEQNLNHDAMYWYRQDPGQGLRLIYYSQIVNDFQKGDIAEGYSVSREKKESFPLTVTSAQKNPTAFYLCASSIYDGANSPLHFGNGTRLTVT.